These 14 T cell receptor beta chains were sequenced from one sample in a study of blood T cells in healthy people across ages. A second PCR, run for 7 to 11 cycles, used a sample-barcoded 5' primer plus a J-beta primer mix. TCRdb fed the 5' RACE reads into MiXCR, producing one record per CDR3 protein. The sample comprises approximately 800,000 distinct CDR3 sequences, about 53% of which are singletons, and around 40% rests with the top ten. Material for sequencing was blood. These receptors all come from a man older than 75 in good health.

J is TRBJ2-2 and V is TRBV12-3 or TRBV12-4; D gene ambiguous. The length of the CDR3 is 14 residues. The V gene lost 7 bases and the J gene lost 3 bases, with 12 bases spanning the gap. As DNA, the CDR3 is TGTGCCAGCAATCCGCCGCAGTACACCGGGGAGCTGTTTTTT. Translation: CASNPPQYTGELFF.

This clonotype was detected a few times. In DNA form, the CDR3 reads TGTGCCAGCAGCGGTAGTAGTTCCGGGGGGTTAGCCAAAAACATTCAGTACTTC. Amino acid sequence: CASSGSSSGGLAKNIQYF. V and J are TRBV9 and TRBJ2-5; 7 bases are shared with TRBD2. The closer fit of TRBJ2-4 to the DNA end suggests the J call may be wrong. The CDR3 spans 18 residues. Per germline, CDR1 SGDLS and CDR2 YYNGEE.

The genes are TRBV20-1 and TRBJ2-1, with TRBD2 matching over 11 bases. Germline loops: CDR1 DFQATT, CDR2 SNEGSKA (reference sequence). The V segment lost 6 bases and the J segment 6 bases; nucleotides outside the gene matches: 7. This CDR3 has 14 amino acids. CDR3 amino acids: CSASSGRRGNEQFF. CDR3 DNA: TGCAGTGCATCTAGCGGGAGGAGGGGCAATGAGCAGTTCTTC.

This chain uses TRBV29-1 with TRBJ2-7; tentatively, D is TRBD2 (6 bases). This CDR3 comprises 14 residues. Germline loops: CDR1 SQVTM, CDR2 ANQGSEA. Trimming took 6 bases from V and 1 from J, leaving 16 bases between them. CDR3 DNA sequence: TGCAGCGTACTCCCGGGACTGGCTTCCTACGAGCAGTACTTC. Translating gives CSVLPGLASYEQYF.

The chain joins TRBV12-3 or TRBV12-4 to TRBJ2-5, with D maybe TRBD1 (6 bases). The CDR3 has 14 residues. Trimming removed 5 bases from V and 5 bases from J, with 15 bases in between. The CDR3: CASSPFGGPETQYF. Here the CDR3 DNA reads TGTGCCAGCAGTCCATTTGGGGGCCCGGAGACCCAGTACTTC.

V usage is TRBV25-1 and J usage is TRBJ2-3, with a weak D call TRBD2 (7 bases). V lost 1 base to trimming and J lost 4 bases, with 15 bases between them. The germline gives CDR1 MGHDK, CDR2 SYGVNS. CDR3 length equals 16 residues. The CDR3 region has the DNA TGTGCCAGCAGTGAATCGGGGGGCGGGACGCCAGATACGCAGTATTTT. This codes for CASSESGGGTPDTQYF.

This chain connects TRBV6-5 to TRBJ2-5; perhaps TRBD2 as D (6 bases). Germline CDR1 MNHEY, CDR2 SVGAGI. CDR3 length equals 18 residues. Trimming took 0 bases from V and 7 from J, leaving 24 bases between them. DNA for the CDR3: TGTGCCAGCAGTTACTCCCTAGCGAGGGACCTCCGAGAAGGGACCCAGTACTTC. This encodes CASSYSLARDLREGTQYF.

The V and J genes are TRBV7-9 and TRBJ1-1, with D hard to call. CDR3 length: 13 amino acids. V was trimmed by 7 bases and J by 5 bases, leaving 14 bases between them. Germline lookup yields CDR1 SEHNR and CDR2 FQNEAQ (reference sequence). The CDR3, as DNA: TGTGCCAGCACCAACTCCGGAGGGACTGAAGCTTTCTTT. This gives the protein CASTNSGGTEAFF.

V and J are TRBV7-2 and TRBJ2-7; 8 bases line up with TRBD2. The CDR3 is 16 residues long. V shed 3 bases, J shed 3 bases, and the junction held 10 bases outside the gene matches. CDR1 is SGHTA and CDR2 is FQGNSA in the germline V gene. The chain's CDR3 is CASSFAGGGYSYEQYF. The CDR3 region has the DNA TGTGCCAGCAGCTTTGCGGGCGGGGGGTATAGCTACGAGCAGTACTTC. The whole variable domain, filled in from reference TRBV7-2 and TRBJ2-7, reads GAGVSQSPSNKVTEKGKDVELRCDPISGHTALYWYRQSLGQGLEFLIYFQGNSAPDKSGLPSDRFSAERTGGSVSTLTIQRTQQEDSAVYLCASSFAGGGYSYEQYFGPGTRLTVT.

The genes are TRBV14 and TRBJ2-4, with D unclear. The J call may be faulty, since TRBJ2-5 better matches the DNA end. The germline gives CDR1 SGHDN, CDR2 FVKESK. CDR3 size: 13 residues. DNA for the CDR3: TGTGCCAGCAGCCAAGCTATCAAAGAGACCCAGTACTTC. Translation: CASSQAIKETQYF.

The rearrangement links TRBV28 to TRBJ1-5; 9 bases line up with TRBD1. From germline, CDR1 is MDHEN and CDR2 SYDVKM. This CDR3 is built from 14 residues. V was pared by 6 bases and J by 6 bases, with 6 bases of the junction left unmatched. The CDR3 sequence: CASRPTGGRQPQHF. CDR3 DNA: TGTGCCAGCAGACCTACAGGGGGCCGTCAGCCCCAGCATTTT.

The CDR3, as DNA: TGTGCCAGCCGAATGGAGTCTCCCGAGACCCAGTACTTC. This codes for CASRMESPETQYF. The chain recombines TRBV12-3 or TRBV12-4 with TRBJ2-5; D gene uncertain. Trimming stripped 8 bases from V and 5 bases from J, with 15 bases between. The length of the CDR3 is 13 residues.

This clonotype was counted a few times. The rearrangement joins TRBV11-2 to TRBJ2-3; D gene ambiguous. The germline gives CDR1 SGHAT, CDR2 FQNNGV. The V gene lost 5 bases and the J gene lost 14 bases, with 26 bases spanning the gap. This CDR3 is built from 15 residues. CDR3: CASSAGGGVHRYAYF. The CDR3 coding sequence is TGTGCCAGCAGCGCCGGTGGTGGGGTGCACAGATACGCGTATTTT. Filled out from reference TRBV11-2 and TRBJ2-3, the complete variable domain reads EAGVAQSPRYKIIEKRQSVAFWCNPISGHATLYWYQQILGQGPKLLIQFQNNGVVDDSQLPKDRFSAERLKGVDSTLKIQPAKLEDSAVYLCASSAGGGVHRYAYFGPGTRLTVL.

The J gene is TRBJ1-4, the V gene TRBV10-3; possibly TRBD1 for D (6 bases). Trimming cost V 5 bases and J 4 bases, with 11 bases left between them. The germline V gene encodes CDR1 ENHRY and CDR2 SYGVKD. The CDR3 has 14 residues. CDR3 region: CAISKGDSNEKLFF. CDR3 coding DNA: TGTGCCATCAGTAAGGGGGATAGTAATGAAAAACTGTTTTTT.